Described below is a single T cell receptor beta chain sequence and its context. What it recognizes is unknown. The data stem from a study of OX40 agonist ivuxolimab in advanced cancers. Overall study context: Over 30% of patients had received prior checkpoint inhibitor therapy.

Findings and caveats of the study: CD4+ and CD8+ blood T cells expanded clonally by week 6 at 0.1 to 3.0 mg/kg.

Unmatched junction bases numbered 8, after V lost 8 bases and J lost 6 bases. The CDR3 totals 14 residues. The germline gives CDR1 MNHNS, CDR2 SASEGT. Clones were read by immunoSEQ multiplex PCR, and TCRdb kept only the in-frame ones, dropping some. There are tens of thousands of clones in the sample; about nine tenths occur only once, and around 0.31% lies in the top ten. This TCR was sampled from an adult with an advanced solid tumor such as melanoma, head and neck, liver or kidney cancer. The sample here was CD4+ or CD8+ T cells sorted from blood, taken in a trial of the OX40 agonist ivuxolimab. The chain employs TRBV6-1 and TRBJ1-5; TRBD1 agrees at 9 bases. The CDR3: CASARTGESQPQHF. The CDR3 region has the DNA TGTGCCAGCGCGAGGACAGGGGAGAGTCAGCCCCAGCATTTT.